Following are 6 T cell receptor beta chains from one sample sequenced in a study of blood T cell repertoires in COVID-19. Profiling relied on immunoSEQ multiplex PCR, and the TCRdb table lists in-frame clones only, not all of them. There are fewer than 45,000 clones in the sample; more than 90% occur only once, and roughly 42% lies in the top ten. The sequenced sample consisted of peripheral blood. Every receptor here comes from a man aged 60 to 75 with active or convalescent COVID-19.

The rearrangement uses TRBV5-8 and TRBJ1-2; the D gene is possibly TRBD1 (6 bases). The CDR3 spans 16 residues. CDR1 SGHTS and CDR2 YDEGEE come from the germline V gene. The V end lost 0 bases, the J end lost 3 bases, and 15 bases lay between the germline ends. The CDR3 loop is CASSLDWARGDYGYTF. DNA of the CDR3: TGTGCCAGCAGCTTGGATTGGGCCAGGGGAGACTATGGCTACACCTTC.

The rearrangement joins TRBV19 to TRBJ1-6; D remains unclear. The CDR3 extends over 17 amino acids. The V end lost 7 bases, the J end lost 0 bases, and 16 bases lay between the germline ends. Germline CDR1 LNHDA, CDR2 SQIVND (reference sequence). The CDR3 loop is CASTPGRTSSYNSPLHF. The CDR3 bases are TGTGCCAGTACCCCGGGAAGGACCAGCTCCTATAATTCACCCCTCCACTTT.

This chain connects TRBV7-8 to TRBJ2-2; 9 nucleotides align to TRBD1. The length of the CDR3 is 15 residues. The V segment lost 4 bases and the J segment 3 bases; nucleotides outside the gene matches: 3. Germline values: CDR1 SGHVS, CDR2 FQNEAQ. The CDR3, as DNA: TGTGCCAGCAGCTCCGACAGGGGGGACACCGGGGAGCTGTTTTTT. Translation: CASSSDRGDTGELFF.

The chain joins TRBV7-9 to TRBJ2-2, with TRBD2 as a possible D gene (6 bases). CDR3 length: 13 residues. The germline V and J ends were trimmed by 10 bases and 1 base, with 10 bases remaining between them. Looked up from germline, CDR1 is SEHNR and CDR2 is FQNEAQ (reference sequence). CDR3 DNA: TGTGCCAACCGGGAGCAGAACACCGGGGAGCTGTTTTTT. Encoded protein: CANREQNTGELFF.

The chain employs TRBV7-2 and TRBJ2-7, with 13 positions matching TRBD2. The ends lost 2 bases at V and 5 bases at J; junction bases unmatched: 9. Germline V CDR1 and CDR2: SGHTA, FQGNSA. There are 17 residues in the CDR3. CDR3 bases: TGTGCCAGCAGCTTAAAACTAGCGGGAGGGCCTTACCACGAGCAGTACTTC. Its protein is CASSLKLAGGPYHEQYF.

The chain links TRBV27 to TRBJ1-3; 7 bases map to TRBD1. Germline V gene lookup returns CDR1 MNHEY and CDR2 SMNVEV (reference sequence). This CDR3 spans 16 amino acids. J lost 3 bases, V lost 5 bases, and 10 bases had no gene match. The CDR3 loop reads CASSPRGVWGGNTIYF. The CDR3 nucleotides read TGTGCCAGCAGTCCCAGGGGGGTCTGGGGTGGAAACACCATATATTTT.